This TCR beta chain came from a study of blood T cells in healthy people across ages. Findings and limits, study-wide: More naive CD4+ cells and higher diversity marked long-lived donors relative to aged donors.

Only a few counts were recorded for this clonotype. Its specificity is unknown. The use of a sample-barcoded 5' primer and a J-beta primer mix characterized a second PCR of about 7 to 12 cycles. A single record per CDR3 protein comes from TCRdb applying MiXCR to the 5' RACE reads. The sample lists more than 1.4 million distinct CDR3 sequences, 42% occurring once. This receptor was obtained from a woman under 30 in good health. The sequencing sample was made of blood.

Here the CDR3 reads CSAGDPRNYGYTF. CDR3 coding DNA: TGCAGTGCCGGGGACCCGAGGAACTATGGCTACACCTTC. V and J are TRBV20-1 and TRBJ1-2; a possible D gene is TRBD1 (5 bases). There are 13 residues in the CDR3. Germline-derived CDR1 and CDR2 are DFQATT and SNEGSKA (reference sequence). With 6 bases removed from V and 2 bases from J, the gap between germline ends came to 13 bases.